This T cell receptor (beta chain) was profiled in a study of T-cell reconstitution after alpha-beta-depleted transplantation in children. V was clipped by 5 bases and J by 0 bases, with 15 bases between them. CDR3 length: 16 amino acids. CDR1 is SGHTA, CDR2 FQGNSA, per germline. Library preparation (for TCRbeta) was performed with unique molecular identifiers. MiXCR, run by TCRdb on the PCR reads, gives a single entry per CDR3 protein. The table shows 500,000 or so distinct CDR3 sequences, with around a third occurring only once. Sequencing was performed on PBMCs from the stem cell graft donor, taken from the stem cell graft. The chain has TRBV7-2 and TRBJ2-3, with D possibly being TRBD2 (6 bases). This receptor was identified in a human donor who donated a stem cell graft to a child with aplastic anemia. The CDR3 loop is CASSKAGGFSTDTQYF. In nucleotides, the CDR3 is TGTGCCAGCAGCAAGGCCGGGGGTTTTAGCACAGATACGCAGTATTTT.